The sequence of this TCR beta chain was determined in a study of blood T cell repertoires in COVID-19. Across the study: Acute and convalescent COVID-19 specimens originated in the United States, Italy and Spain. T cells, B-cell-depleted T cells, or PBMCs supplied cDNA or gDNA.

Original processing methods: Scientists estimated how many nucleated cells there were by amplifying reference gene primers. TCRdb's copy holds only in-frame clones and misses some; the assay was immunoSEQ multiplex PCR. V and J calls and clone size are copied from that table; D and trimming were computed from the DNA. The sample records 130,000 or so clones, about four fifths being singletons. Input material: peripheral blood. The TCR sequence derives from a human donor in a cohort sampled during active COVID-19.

CDR3 protein: CASSHSDRGFTDTQYF. CDR3 DNA: TGTGCCAGCAGCCACTCGGACAGGGGATTCACAGATACGCAGTATTTT. The V call is TRBV14, the J call TRBJ2-3; TRBD1 matches 9 bases. Trimming at V came to 3 bases and at J to 2 bases, leaving 6 bases not matched to a gene. CDR1 SGHDN and CDR2 FVKESK come from the germline V gene. The CDR3 totals 16 residues.